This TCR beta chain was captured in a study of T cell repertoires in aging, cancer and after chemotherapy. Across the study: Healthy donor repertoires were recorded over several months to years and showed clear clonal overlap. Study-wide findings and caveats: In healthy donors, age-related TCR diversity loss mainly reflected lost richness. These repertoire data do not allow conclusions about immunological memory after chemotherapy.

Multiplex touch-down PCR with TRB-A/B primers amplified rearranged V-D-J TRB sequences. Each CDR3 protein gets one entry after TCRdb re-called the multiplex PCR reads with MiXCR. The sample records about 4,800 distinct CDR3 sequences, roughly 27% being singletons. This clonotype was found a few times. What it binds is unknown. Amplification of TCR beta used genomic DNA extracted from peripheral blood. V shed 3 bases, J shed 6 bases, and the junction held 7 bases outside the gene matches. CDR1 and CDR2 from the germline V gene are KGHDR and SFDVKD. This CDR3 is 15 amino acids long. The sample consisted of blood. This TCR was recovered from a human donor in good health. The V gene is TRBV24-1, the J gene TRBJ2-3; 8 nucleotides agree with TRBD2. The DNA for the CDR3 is TGTGCCACCAGTGATCCAGCGGGGGTCCGCGATACGCAGTATTTT. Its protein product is CATSDPAGVRDTQYF.